Sequencing of this T cell receptor beta chain was carried out in a study of cytomegalovirus exposure and HLA in healthy donors. In regard to this clone: The target antigen is unknown.

PCR amplification relied on 60 Vbeta primers (plus 13 Jbeta primers). Profiled with immunoSEQ multiplex PCR; TCRdb holds only in-frame clones, not every one. The sample has about 98,000 clones, about three quarters seen once. V trimming: 6 bases; J trimming: 5 bases; junction bases outside the gene matches: 2. The length of the CDR3 is 12 residues. Germline V gene lookup returns CDR1 SEHNR and CDR2 FQNEAQ (reference sequence). General study results and limits: A link between a missense DCLRE1C variant and TCR beta V- and J-gene trimming emerged from a later analysis. Earlier analysis looked at TCR beta V segments, and most were productive about 90% or about 30% of the time. The HLA-A and HLA-B alleles of most subjects were reportedly predicted accurately from TCR beta sequences.

The sequenced sample consisted of PBMCs. The J gene is TRBJ2-3, the V gene TRBV7-9; 7 positions agree with TRBD1. This TCR came from a man aged 35 to 55 in good health and CMV-seronegative. The CDR3: CASRPGGDTQYF. The CDR3 nucleotides are TGTGCCAGCAGACCAGGGGGAGATACGCAGTATTTT.